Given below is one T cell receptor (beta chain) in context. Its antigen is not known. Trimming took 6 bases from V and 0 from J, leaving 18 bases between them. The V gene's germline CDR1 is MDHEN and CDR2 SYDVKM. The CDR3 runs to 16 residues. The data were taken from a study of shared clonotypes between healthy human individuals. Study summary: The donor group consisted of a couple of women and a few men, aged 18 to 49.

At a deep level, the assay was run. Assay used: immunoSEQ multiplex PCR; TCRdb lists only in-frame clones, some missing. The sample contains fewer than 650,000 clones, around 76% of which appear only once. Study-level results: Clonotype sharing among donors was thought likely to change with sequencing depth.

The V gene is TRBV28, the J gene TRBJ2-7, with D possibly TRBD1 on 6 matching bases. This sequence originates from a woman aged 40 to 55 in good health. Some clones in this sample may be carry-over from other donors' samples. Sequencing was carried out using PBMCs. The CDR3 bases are TGTGCCAGCAGCGACAACAGGGCCTCCTCCTCCTACGAGCAGTACTTC. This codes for CASSDNRASSSYEQYF.